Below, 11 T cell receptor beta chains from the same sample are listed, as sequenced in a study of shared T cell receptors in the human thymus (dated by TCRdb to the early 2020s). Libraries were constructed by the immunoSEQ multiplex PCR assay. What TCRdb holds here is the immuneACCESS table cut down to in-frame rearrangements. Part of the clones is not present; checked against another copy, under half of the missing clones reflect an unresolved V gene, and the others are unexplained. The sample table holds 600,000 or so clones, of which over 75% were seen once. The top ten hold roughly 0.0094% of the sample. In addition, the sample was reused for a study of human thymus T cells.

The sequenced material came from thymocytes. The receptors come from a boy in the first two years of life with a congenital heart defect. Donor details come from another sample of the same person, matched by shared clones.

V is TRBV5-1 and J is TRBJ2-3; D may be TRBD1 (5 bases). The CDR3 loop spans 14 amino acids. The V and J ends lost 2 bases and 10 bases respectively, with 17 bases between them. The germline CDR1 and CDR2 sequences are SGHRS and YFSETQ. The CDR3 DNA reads TGCGCCAGCAGCTTTGCCGGTCAGGGAATGGCGCAGTATTTT. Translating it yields CASSFAGQGMAQYF.

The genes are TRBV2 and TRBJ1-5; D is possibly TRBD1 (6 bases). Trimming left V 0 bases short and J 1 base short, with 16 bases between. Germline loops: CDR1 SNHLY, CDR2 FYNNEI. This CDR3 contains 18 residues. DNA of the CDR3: TGTGCCAGCAGTGAAGCCGGGGGGGCTATAGGAAGCAATCAGCCCCAGCATTTT. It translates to CASSEAGGAIGSNQPQHF.

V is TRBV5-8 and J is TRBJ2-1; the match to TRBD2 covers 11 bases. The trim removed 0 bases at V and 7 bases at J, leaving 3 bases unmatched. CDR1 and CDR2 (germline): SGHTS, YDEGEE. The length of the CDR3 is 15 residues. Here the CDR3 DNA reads TGTGCCAGCAGCTTGGGGACTAGCGGGTGGAATGAGCAGTTCTTC. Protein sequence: CASSLGTSGWNEQFF.

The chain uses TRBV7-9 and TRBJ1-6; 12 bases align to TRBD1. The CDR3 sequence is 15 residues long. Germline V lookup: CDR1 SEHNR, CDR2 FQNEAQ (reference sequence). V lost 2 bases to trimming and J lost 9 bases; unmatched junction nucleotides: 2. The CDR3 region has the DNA TGTGCCAGCAGCTTAATGGGACAGGGGGCTTCACCCCTCCACTTT. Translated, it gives CASSLMGQGASPLHF.

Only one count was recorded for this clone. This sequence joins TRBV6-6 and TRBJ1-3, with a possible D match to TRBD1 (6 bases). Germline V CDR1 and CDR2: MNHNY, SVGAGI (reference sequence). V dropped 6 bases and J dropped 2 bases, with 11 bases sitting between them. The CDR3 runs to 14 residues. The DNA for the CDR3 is TGTGCCAGCAGGGGACACACCACTGGAAACACCATATATTTT. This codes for CASRGHTTGNTIYF.

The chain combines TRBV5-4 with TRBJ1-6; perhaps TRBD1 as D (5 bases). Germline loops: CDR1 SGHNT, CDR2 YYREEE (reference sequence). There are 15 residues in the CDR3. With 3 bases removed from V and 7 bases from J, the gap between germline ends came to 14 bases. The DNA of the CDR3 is TGTGCCAGCAGCTCTAACAACAGGAGCAATTCACCCCTCCACTTT. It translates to CASSSNNRSNSPLHF.

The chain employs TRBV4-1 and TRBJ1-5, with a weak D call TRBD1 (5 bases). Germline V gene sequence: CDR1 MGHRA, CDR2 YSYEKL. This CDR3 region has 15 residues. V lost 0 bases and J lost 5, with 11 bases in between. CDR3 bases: TGCGCCAGCAGCCAAGAGACAGTTCCGTATCAGCCCCAGCATTTT. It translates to CASSQETVPYQPQHF.

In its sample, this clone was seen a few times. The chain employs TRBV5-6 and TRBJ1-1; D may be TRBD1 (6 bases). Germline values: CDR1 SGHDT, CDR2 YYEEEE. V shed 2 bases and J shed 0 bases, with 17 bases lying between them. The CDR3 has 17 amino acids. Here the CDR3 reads CASSFAGAVWVNTEAFF. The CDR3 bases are TGTGCCAGCAGCTTCGCAGGGGCGGTTTGGGTGAACACTGAAGCTTTCTTT.

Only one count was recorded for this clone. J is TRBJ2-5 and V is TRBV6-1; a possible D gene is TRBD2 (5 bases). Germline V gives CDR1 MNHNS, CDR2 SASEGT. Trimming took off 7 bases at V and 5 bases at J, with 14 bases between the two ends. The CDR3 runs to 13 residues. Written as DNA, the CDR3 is TGTGCCAGCACCGGACCTGGGGAGGAGACCCAGTACTTC. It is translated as CASTGPGEETQYF.

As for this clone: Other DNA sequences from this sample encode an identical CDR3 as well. CDR3 sequence: CASRPGQSYEQYF. The DNA for the CDR3 is TGTGCCAGCAGGCCGGGACAGTCCTACGAGCAGTACTTC. The chain combines TRBV28 with TRBJ2-7, with TRBD1 identical over 7 bases. V lost 6 bases, J lost 1 base, and 3 bases stayed unmatched. The V gene's germline CDR1 is MDHEN and CDR2 SYDVKM. This CDR3 is 13 amino acids long.

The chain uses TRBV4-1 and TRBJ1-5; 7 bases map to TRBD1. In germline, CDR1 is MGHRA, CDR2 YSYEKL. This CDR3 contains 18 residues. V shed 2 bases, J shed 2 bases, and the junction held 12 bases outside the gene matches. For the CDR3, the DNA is TGCGCCAGCAGCCAAAGCTGGGACAGAGCCGATCGCAATCAGCCCCAGCATTTT. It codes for CASSQSWDRADRNQPQHF.